This T cell receptor beta chain was recorded in a study of neoadjuvant anti-PD-1 for oral cavity cancer. As for the study in general: Most patients had three to four biweekly doses of 3 mg/kg nivolumab before resection. Non-progressing patients received a fourth nivolumab dose near day 43, then surgery on days 50-56.

The length of the CDR3 is 14 residues. Germline V lookup: CDR1 MDHEN, CDR2 SYDVKM. V was clipped by 3 bases and J by 9 bases, with 16 bases between them. Here immunoSEQ multiplex PCR was the method, and the copy in TCRdb shows in-frame clones only, minus some. The table records about 14,000 clones, around three quarters of them present only once. Of note for this clone: Its specificity is unknown.

Findings of the study overall: Higher pretreatment Treg/Th17 ratios tracked higher pretreatment blood clonality.

Time point defined: after neoadjuvant nivolumab, at surgical resection. This receptor was taken from a person aged 40-85 years with oral cavity squamous cell carcinoma. The material sequenced was PBMCs, taken after nivolumab (anti-PD-1) treatment. The chain couples TRBV28 to TRBJ2-3; the D gene is possibly TRBD2 (5 bases). CDR3 in amino acids: CASSFASSTGTQYF. CDR3 nucleotide sequence: TGTGCCAGCAGTTTTGCTTCCTCCACGGGGACGCAGTATTTT.